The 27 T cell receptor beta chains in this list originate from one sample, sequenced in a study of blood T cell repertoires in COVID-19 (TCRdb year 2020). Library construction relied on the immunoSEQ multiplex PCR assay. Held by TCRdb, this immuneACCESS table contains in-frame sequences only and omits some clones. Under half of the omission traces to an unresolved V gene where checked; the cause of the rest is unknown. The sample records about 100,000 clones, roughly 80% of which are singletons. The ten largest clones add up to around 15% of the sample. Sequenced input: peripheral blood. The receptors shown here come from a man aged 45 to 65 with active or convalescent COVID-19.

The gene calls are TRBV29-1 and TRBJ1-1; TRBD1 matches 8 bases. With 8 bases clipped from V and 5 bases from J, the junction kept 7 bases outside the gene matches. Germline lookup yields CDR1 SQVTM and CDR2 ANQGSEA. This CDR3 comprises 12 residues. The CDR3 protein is CSLTGDGTEAFF. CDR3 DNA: TGCAGCTTGACAGGGGACGGGACTGAAGCTTTCTTT.

The CDR3 coding sequence is TGTGCCAGCAGTGAGATCAGGGGGGAGCCCCAGCATTTT. Translation: CASSEIRGEPQHF. The V and J genes are TRBV6-1 and TRBJ1-5; 7 bases agree with TRBD1. This CDR3 is built from 13 residues. CDR1 is MNHNS, CDR2 SASEGT, per germline. The junction had 4 bases not matched to a gene; V was cut back by 3 bases and J by 8 bases.

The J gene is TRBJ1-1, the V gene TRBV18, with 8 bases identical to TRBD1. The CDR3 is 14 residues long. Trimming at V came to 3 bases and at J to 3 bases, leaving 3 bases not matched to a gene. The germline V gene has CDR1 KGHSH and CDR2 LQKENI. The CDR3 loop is CASSPIQGDTEAFF. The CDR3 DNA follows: TGTGCCAGCTCACCTATACAGGGGGACACTGAAGCTTTCTTT.

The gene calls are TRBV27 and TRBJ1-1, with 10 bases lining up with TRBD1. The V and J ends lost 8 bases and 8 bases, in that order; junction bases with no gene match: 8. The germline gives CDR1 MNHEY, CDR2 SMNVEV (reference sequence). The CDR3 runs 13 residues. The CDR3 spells CASGKRDRGEAFF. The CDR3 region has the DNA TGTGCCAGCGGAAAACGGGACAGGGGAGAAGCTTTCTTT.

CDR3 DNA: TGTGCCAGCAGCCCCTGGGGGGAGGTAGGGAACATTCAGTACTTC. Protein sequence: CASSPWGEVGNIQYF. The chain joins TRBV5-4 to TRBJ2-4; D perhaps matches TRBD2 (6 bases). Trimming removed 4 bases at V and 7 bases at J, with 18 bases between. Germline CDR1 SGHNT, CDR2 YYREEE (reference sequence). The CDR3 extends over 15 amino acids.

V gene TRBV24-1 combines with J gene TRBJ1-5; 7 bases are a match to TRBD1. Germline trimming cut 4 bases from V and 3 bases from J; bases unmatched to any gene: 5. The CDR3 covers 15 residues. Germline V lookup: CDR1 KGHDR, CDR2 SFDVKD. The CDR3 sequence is CATSDPQGNNQPQHF. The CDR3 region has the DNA TGTGCCACCAGTGACCCACAGGGGAACAATCAGCCCCAGCATTTT.

CDR3 DNA: TGCGCCAGCAGGGGACTAGCGACAAACAATGAGCAGTTCTTC. It encodes CASRGLATNNEQFF. V usage is TRBV4-1 and J usage is TRBJ2-1; 10 positions agree with TRBD2. V was clipped by 6 bases and J by 5 bases; unmatched bases: 4. This CDR3 spans 14 amino acids. Germline V lookup: CDR1 MGHRA, CDR2 YSYEKL.

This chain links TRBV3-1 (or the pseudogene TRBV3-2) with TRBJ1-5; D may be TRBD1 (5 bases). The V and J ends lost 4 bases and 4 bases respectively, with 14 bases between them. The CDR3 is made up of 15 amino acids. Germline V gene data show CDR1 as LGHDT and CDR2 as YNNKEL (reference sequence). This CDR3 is CASSPGPDPNQPQHF. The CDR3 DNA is TGTGCCAGCAGCCCAGGGCCCGACCCAAATCAGCCCCAGCATTTT.

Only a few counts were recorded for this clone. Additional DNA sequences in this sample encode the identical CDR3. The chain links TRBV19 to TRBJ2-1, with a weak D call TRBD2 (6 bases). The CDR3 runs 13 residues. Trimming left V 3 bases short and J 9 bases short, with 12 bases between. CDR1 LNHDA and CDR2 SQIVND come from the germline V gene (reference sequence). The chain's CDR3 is CASSIGTGGEQFF. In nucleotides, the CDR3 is TGTGCCAGTAGTATCGGGACTGGTGGTGAGCAGTTCTTC.

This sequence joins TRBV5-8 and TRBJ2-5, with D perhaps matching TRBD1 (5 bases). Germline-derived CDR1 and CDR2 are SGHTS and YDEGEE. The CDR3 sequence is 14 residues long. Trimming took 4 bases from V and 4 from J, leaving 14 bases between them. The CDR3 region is CASSRGSGLETQYF. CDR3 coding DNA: TGTGCCAGCAGCAGGGGTTCAGGGCTAGAGACCCAGTACTTC. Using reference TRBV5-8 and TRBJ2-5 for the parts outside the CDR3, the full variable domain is EAGVTQSPTHLIKTRGQQATLRCSPISGHTSVYWYQQALGLGLQFLLWYDEGEERNRGNFPPRFSGRQFPNYSSELNVNALELEDSALYLCASSRGSGLETQYFGPGTRLLVL.

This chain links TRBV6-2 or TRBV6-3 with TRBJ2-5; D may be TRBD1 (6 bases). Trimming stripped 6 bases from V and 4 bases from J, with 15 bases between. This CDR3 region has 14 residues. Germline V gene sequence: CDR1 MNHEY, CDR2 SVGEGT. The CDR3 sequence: CASSLADRRETQYF. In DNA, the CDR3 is TGTGCCAGCAGCCTCGCCGACAGGCGAGAGACCCAGTACTTC.

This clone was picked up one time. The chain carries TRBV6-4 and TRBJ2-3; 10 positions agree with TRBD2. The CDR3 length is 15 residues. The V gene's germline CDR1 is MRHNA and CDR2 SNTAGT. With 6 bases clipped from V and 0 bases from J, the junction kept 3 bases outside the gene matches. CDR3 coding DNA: TGTGCCAGCAGCGCGACTAGCGGGAGCACAGATACGCAGTATTTT. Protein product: CASSATSGSTDTQYF.

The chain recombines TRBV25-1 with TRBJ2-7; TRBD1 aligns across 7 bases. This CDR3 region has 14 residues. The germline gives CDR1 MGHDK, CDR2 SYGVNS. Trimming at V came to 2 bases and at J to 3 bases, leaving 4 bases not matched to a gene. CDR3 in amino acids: CASSEGHRGYEQYF. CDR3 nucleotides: TGTGCCAGCAGTGAAGGTCACAGGGGCTACGAGCAGTACTTC.

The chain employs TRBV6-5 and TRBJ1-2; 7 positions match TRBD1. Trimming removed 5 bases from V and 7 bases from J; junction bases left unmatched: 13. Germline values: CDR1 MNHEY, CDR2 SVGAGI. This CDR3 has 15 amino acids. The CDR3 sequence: CASSPQGQSSRGYTF. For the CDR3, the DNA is TGTGCCAGCAGTCCCCAGGGACAGTCCAGTCGTGGCTACACCTTC.

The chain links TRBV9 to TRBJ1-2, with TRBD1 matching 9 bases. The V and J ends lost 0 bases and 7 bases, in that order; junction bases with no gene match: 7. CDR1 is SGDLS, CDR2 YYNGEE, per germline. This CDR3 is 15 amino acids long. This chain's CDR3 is CASSVGTTGGVGYTF. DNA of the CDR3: TGTGCCAGCAGCGTAGGAACAACAGGGGGCGTTGGCTACACCTTC.

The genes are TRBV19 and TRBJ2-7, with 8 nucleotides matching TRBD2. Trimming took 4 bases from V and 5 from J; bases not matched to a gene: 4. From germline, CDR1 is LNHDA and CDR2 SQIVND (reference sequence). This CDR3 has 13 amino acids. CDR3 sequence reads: CASSTIAGNEQYF. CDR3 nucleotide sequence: TGTGCCAGTAGTACAATAGCGGGAAACGAGCAGTACTTC.

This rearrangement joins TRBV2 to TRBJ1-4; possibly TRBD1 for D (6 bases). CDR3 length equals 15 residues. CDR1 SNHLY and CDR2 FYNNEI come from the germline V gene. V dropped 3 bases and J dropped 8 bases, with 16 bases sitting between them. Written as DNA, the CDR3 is TGTGCCAGCAGTGACATCGCAGGGGTAGTCGAAAAACTGTTTTTT. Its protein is CASSDIAGVVEKLFF. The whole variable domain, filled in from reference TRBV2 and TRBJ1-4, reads EPEVTQTPSHQVTQMGQEVILRCVPISNHLYFYWYRQILGQKVEFLVSFYNNEISEKSEIFDDQFSVERPDGSNFTLKIRSTKLEDSAMYFCASSDIAGVVEKLFFGSGTQLSVL.

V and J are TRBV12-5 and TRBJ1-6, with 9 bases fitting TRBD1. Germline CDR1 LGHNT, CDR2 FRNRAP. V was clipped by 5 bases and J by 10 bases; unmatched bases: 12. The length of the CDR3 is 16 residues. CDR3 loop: CASGPDGTGTRSPLHF. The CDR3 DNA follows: TGTGCTAGTGGTCCCGACGGGACAGGGACCCGGTCACCCCTCCACTTT.

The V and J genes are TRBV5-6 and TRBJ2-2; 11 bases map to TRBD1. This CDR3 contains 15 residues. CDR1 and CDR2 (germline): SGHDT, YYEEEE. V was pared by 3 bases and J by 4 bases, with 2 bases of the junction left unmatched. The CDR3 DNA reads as TGTGCCAGCAGCTACGGGACAGGGGGCACCGGGGAGCTGTTTTTT. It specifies CASSYGTGGTGELFF.

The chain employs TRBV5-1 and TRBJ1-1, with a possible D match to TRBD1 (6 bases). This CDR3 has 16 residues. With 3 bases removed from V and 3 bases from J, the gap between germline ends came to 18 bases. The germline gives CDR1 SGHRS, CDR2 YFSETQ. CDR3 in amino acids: CASSWALGGADTEAFF. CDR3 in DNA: TGCGCCAGCAGCTGGGCACTTGGGGGCGCAGACACTGAAGCTTTCTTT.

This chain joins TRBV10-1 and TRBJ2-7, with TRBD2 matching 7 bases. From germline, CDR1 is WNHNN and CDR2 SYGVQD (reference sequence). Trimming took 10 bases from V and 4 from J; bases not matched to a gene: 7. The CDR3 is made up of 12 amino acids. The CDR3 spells CAKRAGDYEQYF. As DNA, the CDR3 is TGCGCCAAACGGGCGGGAGATTACGAGCAGTACTTC.

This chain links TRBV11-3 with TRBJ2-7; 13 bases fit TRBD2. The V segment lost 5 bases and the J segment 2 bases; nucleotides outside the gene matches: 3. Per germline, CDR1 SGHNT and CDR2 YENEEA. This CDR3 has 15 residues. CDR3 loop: CASSPGLAGAYEQYF. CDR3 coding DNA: TGTGCCAGCAGCCCAGGACTAGCGGGGGCCTACGAGCAGTACTTC.

CDR3 amino acids: CATSDPGTLEETQYF. The CDR3 nucleotides are TGTGCCACCAGTGATCCCGGGACACTAGAAGAGACCCAGTACTTC. The chain couples TRBV24-1 to TRBJ2-5; D may be TRBD1 (6 bases). Trimming took off 3 bases at V and 3 bases at J, with 13 bases between the two ends. Per germline, CDR1 KGHDR and CDR2 SFDVKD. This CDR3 has 15 residues.

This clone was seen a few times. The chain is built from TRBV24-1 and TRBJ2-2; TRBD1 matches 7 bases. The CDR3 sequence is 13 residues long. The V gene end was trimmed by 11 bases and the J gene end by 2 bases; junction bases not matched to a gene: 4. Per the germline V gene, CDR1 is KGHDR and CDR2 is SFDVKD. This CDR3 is CASRDSNTGELFF. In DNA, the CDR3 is TGTGCCAGCCGGGACAGCAACACCGGGGAGCTGTTTTTT.

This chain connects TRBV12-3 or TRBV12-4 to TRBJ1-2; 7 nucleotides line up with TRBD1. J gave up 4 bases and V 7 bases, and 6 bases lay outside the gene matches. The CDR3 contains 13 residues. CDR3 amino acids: CASTWTGPYGYTF. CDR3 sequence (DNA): TGTGCCAGCACCTGGACAGGACCCTATGGCTACACCTTC.

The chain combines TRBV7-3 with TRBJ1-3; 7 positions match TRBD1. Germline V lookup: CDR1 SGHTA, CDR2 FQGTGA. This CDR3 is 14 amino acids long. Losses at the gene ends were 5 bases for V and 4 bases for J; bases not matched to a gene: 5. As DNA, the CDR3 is TGTGCCAGCAGCCCCGGGACAGACGGAAACACCATATATTTT. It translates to CASSPGTDGNTIYF.

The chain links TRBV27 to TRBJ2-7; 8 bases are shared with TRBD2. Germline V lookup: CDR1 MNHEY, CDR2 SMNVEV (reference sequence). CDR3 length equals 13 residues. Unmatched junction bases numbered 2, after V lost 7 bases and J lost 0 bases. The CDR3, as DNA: TGTGCCAGCACCGGGACTAGCTCCTACGAGCAGTACTTC. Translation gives CASTGTSSYEQYF.